Each of the 23 T cell receptor beta chains below was sequenced from the same sample in a study of response to subunit inactivated influenza vaccine. TCRdb analysed the RT-PCR reads with MiXCR anew, one entry per CDR3 protein. The sample carries 800,000 to 1,000,000 distinct CDR3 sequences, 21% recorded once. The sequencing here drew on PBMCs from blood, taken around 5 days after vaccination. Receptor source: a man aged 45-65 years who received an inactivated influenza vaccine.

This sequence joins TRBV4-3 and TRBJ1-2, with D hard to call. The length of the CDR3 is 13 residues. The V and J ends lost 2 bases and 7 bases respectively, with 11 bases between them. Germline CDR1 and CDR2: LGHNA and YSLEER. Here the CDR3 reads CASSQLPVRGYTF. Here the CDR3 DNA reads TGCGCCAGCAGCCAACTACCGGTCCGTGGCTACACCTTC.

This clonotype has a handful of counts. The chain recombines TRBV5-1 with TRBJ1-1, with D unclear. Germline V gives CDR1 SGHRS, CDR2 YFSETQ. The CDR3 has 15 residues. V was trimmed by 0 bases and J by 0 bases, leaving 9 bases between them. The CDR3 DNA is TGCGCCAGCAGCTTGGGAGGGTCGGTGAACACTGAAGCTTTCTTT. Its protein product is CASSLGGSVNTEAFF.

This rearrangement joins TRBV7-9 to TRBJ2-5; 7 bases map to TRBD1. The V segment lost 8 bases and the J segment 5 bases; nucleotides outside the gene matches: 8. Germline CDR1 and CDR2: SEHNR and FQNEAQ (reference sequence). The CDR3 is 13 amino acids. The CDR3 sequence is CASRGQPGETQYF. CDR3 coding DNA: TGTGCCAGCCGGGGACAGCCCGGGGAGACCCAGTACTTC.

Only a few counts were recorded for this clonotype. The chain employs TRBV20-1 and TRBJ2-5, with 9 nucleotides matching TRBD2. The length of the CDR3 is 16 residues. Germline assignment: CDR1 DFQATT and CDR2 SNEGSKA (reference sequence). V lost 4 bases to trimming and J lost 5 bases; unmatched junction nucleotides: 14. CDR3 in amino acids: CSATQREVMFWETQYF. CDR3 DNA sequence: TGCAGTGCTACCCAGCGGGAGGTTATGTTCTGGGAGACCCAGTACTTC.

Many counts were recorded for this clonotype. This rearrangement joins TRBV5-1 to TRBJ2-2; D is undetermined. This CDR3 contains 14 residues. V gave up 0 bases and J gave up 5 bases, with 8 bases separating them. Germline V gene lookup returns CDR1 SGHRS and CDR2 YFSETQ. The CDR3 region is CASSLASRTGELFF. CDR3 in DNA: TGCGCCAGCAGCTTGGCCTCGCGAACCGGGGAGCTGTTTTTT. The whole variable domain, filled in from reference TRBV5-1 and TRBJ2-2, reads KAGVTQTPRYLIKTRGQQVTLSCSPISGHRSVSWYQQTPGQGLQFLFEYFSETQRNKGNFPGRFSGRQFSNSRSEMNVSTLELGDSALYLCASSLASRTGELFFGEGSRLTVL.

This chain connects TRBV20-1 to TRBJ2-7; D may be TRBD1 (5 bases). The ends were cut back, 3 bases at V and 5 bases at J, with 11 bases in the middle. Per germline, CDR1 DFQATT and CDR2 SNEGSKA (reference sequence). The CDR3 runs 12 residues. CDR3 region: CSARDNFHEQYF. CDR3 DNA: TGCAGTGCTAGGGACAATTTTCACGAGCAGTACTTC.

In its sample, this clonotype was seen a few times. V usage is TRBV20-1 and J usage is TRBJ2-4; 8 nucleotides align to TRBD1. Trimming cost V 3 bases and J 3 bases; bases outside gene matches: 7. Germline CDR1 reads DFQATT; CDR2 reads SNEGSKA (reference sequence). The CDR3 runs to 15 residues. As DNA, the CDR3 is TGCAGTGCTAGTTCCGGGACAGGTGGCAAAAACATTCAGTACTTC. Translated: CSASSGTGGKNIQYF.

This clonotype turned up a few times. This CDR3 reads CASSQDLPSEQYF. In DNA form, the CDR3 reads TGTGCCAGCAGCCAAGATTTGCCCTCCGAGCAGTACTTC. The chain employs TRBV3-1 and TRBJ2-7; the D is unclear. From germline, CDR1 is LGHDT and CDR2 YNNKEL (reference sequence). The V end was cut by 0 bases, the J end by 6 bases, with 9 bases between. CDR3 length: 13 residues.

The V gene is TRBV9, the J gene TRBJ2-5; maybe TRBD2 (6 bases). V was trimmed by 0 bases and J by 4 bases, leaving 13 bases between them. This CDR3 is built from 15 residues. In germline, CDR1 is SGDLS, CDR2 YYNGEE. CDR3 protein: CASSVGGLTRETQYF. The CDR3 DNA sequence: TGTGCCAGCAGCGTAGGAGGACTAACACGAGAGACCCAGTACTTC. Filled out from reference TRBV9 and TRBJ2-5, the complete variable domain reads DSGVTQTPKHLITATGQRVTLRCSPRSGDLSVYWYQQSLDQGLQFLIQYYNGEERAKGNILERFSAQQFPDLHSELNLSSLELGDSALYFCASSVGGLTRETQYFGPGTRLLVL.

The chain links TRBV7-2 to TRBJ1-5; the match to TRBD1 covers 7 bases. Germline V gene sequence: CDR1 SGHTA, CDR2 FQGNSA. J gave up 6 bases and V 5 bases, and 4 bases lay outside the gene matches. This CDR3 spans 13 amino acids. The CDR3 loop reads CASSPQGPQPQHF. The CDR3 DNA reads TGTGCCAGCAGCCCACAGGGGCCTCAGCCCCAGCATTTT.

V usage is TRBV7-6 and J usage is TRBJ2-3; D is unclear. This CDR3 contains 15 residues. Looked up from germline, CDR1 is SGHVS and CDR2 is FNYEAQ. V was shortened by 2 bases and J by 2 bases, with 11 bases between the two germline ends. The CDR3 sequence: CASSLNPKNTDTQYF. The CDR3 DNA follows: TGTGCCAGCAGCTTAAATCCTAAAAACACAGATACGCAGTATTTT.

This clonotype was detected many times. The chain recombines TRBV6-5 with TRBJ2-1; D is tentatively TRBD1 or TRBD2 (6 bases each). The germline V and J ends were trimmed by 3 bases and 5 bases, with 17 bases remaining between them. This CDR3 comprises 16 residues. The germline gives CDR1 MNHEY, CDR2 SVGAGI. The CDR3 loop reads CASSYGGMGGHNEQFF. CDR3 in DNA: TGTGCCAGCAGTTATGGGGGCATGGGAGGACACAATGAGCAGTTCTTC.

The V call is TRBV5-1, the J call TRBJ2-7; 9 bases match TRBD1. Trimming cost V 3 bases and J 4 bases; bases outside gene matches: 5. The length of the CDR3 is 14 residues. CDR1 is SGHRS and CDR2 is YFSETQ in the germline V gene. This CDR3 is CASSSGQGIYEQYF. The CDR3 DNA follows: TGCGCCAGCAGCTCGGGACAGGGAATTTACGAGCAGTACTTC. The variable domain in full, completed from reference TRBV5-1 and TRBJ2-7, reads KAGVTQTPRYLIKTRGQQVTLSCSPISGHRSVSWYQQTPGQGLQFLFEYFSETQRNKGNFPGRFSGRQFSNSRSEMNVSTLELGDSALYLCASSSGQGIYEQYFGPGTRLTVT.

This rearrangement joins TRBV7-6 to TRBJ1-3; D gene ambiguous. This CDR3 has 17 amino acids. Germline CDR1 and CDR2: SGHVS and FNYEAQ. The ends were cut back, 1 base at V and 0 bases at J, with 13 bases in the middle. CDR3 sequence: CASSLVPDRSSGNTIYF. The CDR3 region has the DNA TGTGCCAGCAGCTTAGTACCCGACCGAAGCTCTGGAAACACCATATATTTT.

V usage is TRBV9 and J usage is TRBJ1-3; D is unresolved. The CDR3 loop spans 13 amino acids. V lost 3 bases and J lost 10, with 14 bases in between. CDR1 is SGDLS and CDR2 is YYNGEE in the germline V gene. DNA of the CDR3: TGTGCCAGCAGCGCCTCAGAGGGTTGGACCATATATTTT. This translates into CASSASEGWTIYF. Full variable domain (rest looked up from reference TRBV9 and TRBJ1-3): DSGVTQTPKHLITATGQRVTLRCSPRSGDLSVYWYQQSLDQGLQFLIQYYNGEERAKGNILERFSAQQFPDLHSELNLSSLELGDSALYFCASSASEGWTIYFGEGSWLTVV.

This clonotype has ten or more counts. V usage is TRBV7-9 and J usage is TRBJ2-3; TRBD2 aligns across 10 bases. The CDR3 is 14 amino acids. The germline V gene has CDR1 SEHNR and CDR2 FQNEAQ (reference sequence). V shed 2 bases and J 6 bases; nucleotides not matched to a gene: 2. The CDR3 DNA is TGTGCCAGCAGCTTATCGACTAGCGGGGATACGCAGTATTTT. Translated, it gives CASSLSTSGDTQYF.

Many counts were recorded for this clonotype. The gene calls are TRBV6-1 and TRBJ2-7; 7 nucleotides align to TRBD1. This CDR3 contains 17 residues. Germline V lookup: CDR1 MNHNS, CDR2 SASEGT. J was trimmed by 2 bases and V by 6 bases; bases with no gene match: 16. The CDR3: CASRIWGQTTNPYEQYF. CDR3 sequence (DNA): TGTGCCAGCAGAATCTGGGGACAGACGACTAACCCCTACGAGCAGTACTTC.

Many counts were recorded for this clonotype. The CDR3 region is CASSLPGQGSYEQYF. CDR3 DNA sequence: TGTGCCAGCAGTTTGCCGGGACAGGGATCCTACGAGCAGTACTTC. The J gene is TRBJ2-7, the V gene TRBV28; the match to TRBD1 covers 9 bases. This CDR3 comprises 15 residues. Germline values: CDR1 MDHEN, CDR2 SYDVKM. V gave up 3 bases and J gave up 1 base; unmatched junction bases: 4.

The V gene is TRBV20-1, the J gene TRBJ2-1; D is possibly TRBD1 or TRBD2 (6 bases each). The CDR3 length is 13 residues. Germline CDR1 reads DFQATT; CDR2 reads SNEGSKA (reference sequence). Trimming took off 0 bases at V and 12 bases at J, with 15 bases between the two ends. CDR3 sequence: CSARDQGGQGQFF. The CDR3 nucleotides read TGCAGTGCTAGAGATCAAGGGGGGCAGGGGCAGTTCTTC.

This clonotype was observed a handful of times. The rearrangement uses TRBV24-1 and TRBJ2-1, with D possibly TRBD2 on 6 matching bases. CDR3 size: 16 residues. The germline V gene encodes CDR1 KGHDR and CDR2 SFDVKD. V dropped 7 bases and J dropped 0 bases, with 15 bases sitting between them. The CDR3 coding sequence is TGTGCCACCAGCAGTGGGCGGGAAAGCTCCTACAATGAGCAGTTCTTC. Translation: CATSSGRESSYNEQFF.

This clonotype was seen repeatedly, ten times or more. This chain uses TRBV7-8 with TRBJ2-5; D may be TRBD1 (5 bases). Looked up from germline, CDR1 is SGHVS and CDR2 is FQNEAQ. V lost 1 base and J 3 bases, leaving 6 bases between the germline ends. This CDR3 contains 13 residues. CDR3 bases: TGTGCCAGCAGCTTAGACAGGAAAGAGACCCAGTACTTC. Its protein product is CASSLDRKETQYF.

This clonotype was found a few times. This chain joins TRBV6-1 and TRBJ1-6; TRBD1 might be the D (5 bases). This CDR3 is built from 14 residues. The germline CDR1 and CDR2 sequences are MNHNS and SASEGT. Trimming removed 8 bases from V and 8 bases from J, with 16 bases in between. CDR3 protein: CASERTPTHSPLHF. In DNA form, the CDR3 reads TGTGCCAGCGAAAGGACACCGACCCATTCACCCCTCCACTTT.

The V call is TRBV15, the J call TRBJ2-1; 7 bases fit TRBD1. Germline V gives CDR1 LNHNV, CDR2 YYDKDF (reference sequence). The CDR3 is 15 residues long. V lost 8 bases and J lost 2; bases outside the gene matches: 9. CDR3 bases: TGTGCCACCCGAGACCCAGGGGGAACCTACAATGAGCAGTTCTTC. This translates into CATRDPGGTYNEQFF.